Each of the 8 T cell receptor beta chains below was sequenced from the same sample in a study of OX40 agonist ivuxolimab in advanced cancers. Some clones are missing from TCRdb's copy, which holds only in-frame ones; the method was immunoSEQ multiplex PCR. The sample holds around 73,000 clones; 85% to 90% are singletons and the top ten take 9.5% to 13%. The specimen comprised CD4+ or CD8+ T cells sorted from blood, sampled in a trial of the OX40 agonist ivuxolimab. The receptor source for this set is an adult with an advanced solid tumor such as melanoma, head and neck, liver or kidney cancer.

The chain links TRBV2 to TRBJ2-1; 9 bases are a match to TRBD1. Germline-derived CDR1 and CDR2 are SNHLY and FYNNEI. CDR3 size: 15 residues. Trimming removed 6 bases from V and 7 bases from J; junction bases left unmatched: 10. The CDR3 region has the DNA TGTGCCAGCAGCGACACCGGGACAGGGTCTAATGAGCAGTTCTTC. Protein sequence: CASSDTGTGSNEQFF. Filled out from reference TRBV2 and TRBJ2-1, the complete variable domain reads EPEVTQTPSHQVTQMGQEVILRCVPISNHLYFYWYRQILGQKVEFLVSFYNNEISEKSEIFDDQFSVERPDGSNFTLKIRSTKLEDSAMYFCASSDTGTGSNEQFFGPGTRLTVL.

The V gene is TRBV5-1, the J gene TRBJ2-7, with D tentatively TRBD2 (5 bases). Per germline, CDR1 SGHRS and CDR2 YFSETQ. CDR3 length: 15 amino acids. Trimming took off 1 base at V and 6 bases at J, with 17 bases between the two ends. The CDR3 is CASSLFGESSLEQYF. The CDR3 nucleotides read TGCGCCAGCAGCTTGTTCGGGGAATCCTCTCTCGAGCAGTACTTC.

The V gene is TRBV28, the J gene TRBJ2-7, with D maybe TRBD2 (5 bases). In germline, CDR1 is MDHEN, CDR2 SYDVKM. The CDR3 length is 14 residues. V was shortened by 4 bases and J by 5 bases, with 15 bases between the two germline ends. CDR3 coding DNA: TGTGCCAGCAGTTGGGTCGGGCGGGCTGACGAGCAGTACTTC. This translates into CASSWVGRADEQYF.

The chain carries TRBV11-2 and TRBJ2-7, with D unresolved. V was trimmed by 0 bases and J by 1 base, leaving 7 bases between them. The CDR3 has 14 residues. Looked up from germline, CDR1 is SGHAT and CDR2 is FQNNGV. The CDR3 DNA reads as TGTGCCAGCAGCTTAGACGTCGGATCCTACGAGCAGTACTTC. Amino acids: CASSLDVGSYEQYF.

CDR3 sequence (DNA): TGCGCCAGCAGCTACTCCGGGACCACCTACGAGCAGTACTTC. It codes for CASSYSGTTYEQYF. The chain employs TRBV5-1 and TRBJ2-7, with D perhaps TRBD1 or TRBD2 (5 bases each). The germline CDR1 and CDR2 sequences are SGHRS and YFSETQ. V was cut by 3 bases and J by 2 bases, with 12 bases left in between. This CDR3 region has 14 residues.

V is TRBV4-2 and J is TRBJ2-5; 7 nucleotides match TRBD1. This CDR3 is built from 18 residues. Trimming removed 0 bases from V and 6 bases from J; junction bases left unmatched: 16. The germline V gene has CDR1 LGHNA and CDR2 YNFKEQ. CDR3: CASSQEGYKGARSKTQYF. CDR3 coding DNA: TGTGCCAGCAGCCAAGAAGGGTATAAGGGGGCGAGATCAAAGACCCAGTACTTC.

The chain combines TRBV6-5 with TRBJ1-1, with a tentative D call TRBD1 (5 bases). Germline V lookup: CDR1 MNHEY, CDR2 SVGAGI. The CDR3 has 15 residues. The ends were cut back, 5 bases at V and 5 bases at J, with 18 bases in the middle. The CDR3 spells CASSLWEGAGTEAFF. The CDR3 coding sequence is TGTGCCAGCAGTCTCTGGGAAGGGGCGGGAACTGAAGCTTTCTTT.

V usage is TRBV28 and J usage is TRBJ2-7, with 7 bases lining up with TRBD1. Per the germline V gene, CDR1 is MDHEN and CDR2 is SYDVKM. The V segment lost 5 bases and the J segment 5 bases; nucleotides outside the gene matches: 6. The CDR3 spans 13 residues. The CDR3 DNA follows: TGTGCCAGCAGTCACCAGGGGGACAACGAGCAGTACTTC. Translating gives CASSHQGDNEQYF.